The subject of this entry is one T cell receptor (beta chain). The antigen is unknown. This sample is drawn from a study of T cells after posttransplantation cyclophosphamide. Cells defined as naive were viable CD3+CD4+ or CD3+CD8+ and CCR7+CD45RA+CD45RO-CD95-CD27+CD28+. The related graft donor's blood sample was taken on the day of bone marrow donation. Repertoires were generated with immunoSEQ multiplex PCR, while TCRdb's copy carries only in-frame clones and drops some. Among more than 30,000 clones listed, 85% to 95% were seen once. CDR1 SGHRS and CDR2 YFSETQ come from the germline V gene. The V end lost 5 bases, the J end lost 6 bases, and 9 bases lay between the germline ends. This CDR3 has 12 residues. Whole-study results and caveats: Blood and skin or GI T cell repertoires showed limited TRB overlap. Recipient CMV seropositivity and CMV reactivation strongly tracked TRB clonality.

The chain uses TRBV5-1 and TRBJ2-1, with D possibly being TRBD1 (6 bases). This receptor was identified in a woman aged 55-69 years in good health, CMV-negative, and a related stem cell transplant donor. Sequenced sample: naive CD4+ T cells sorted from PBMCs. The CDR3 DNA reads as TGCGCCAGCAGTCAACAGGGCAATGAGCAGTTCTTC. Its protein is CASSQQGNEQFF.